This T cell receptor beta chain was sequenced in a study of beta chain features in type 1 diabetes. Study-wide results and limits: TCRB CDR3 length was moderately but significantly reduced in all four CD4+ subsets of Type 1 diabetes patients.

Every bit of the isolated RNA underwent reverse transcription, so sequencing read expressed TCRB transcripts. It was found that naive, central memory and regulatory T cell samples averaged roughly 3.5 million reads. Profiling relied on immunoSEQ multiplex PCR, and the TCRdb table lists in-frame clones only, not all of them. Counted here are 150,000 to 200,000 clones, approximately 10% occurring once; the ten biggest clones make up about 0.65%. V shed 5 bases and J 8 bases; nucleotides not matched to a gene: 6. The CDR3 consists of 12 residues. CDR1 is SQVTM and CDR2 is ANQGSEA in the germline V gene. A single heparinised draw of roughly 120 mL on average was taken per donor. Points on this clone: Its antigen is not known.

V usage is TRBV29-1 and J usage is TRBJ2-1; 7 bases line up with TRBD2. Sequenced input: central memory CD4+ T cells from blood. The TCR comes from a woman aged 25-40 years with type 1 diabetes. CDR3 bases: TGCAGCGTTTTTGGCGGGAGTCATGAGCAGTTCTTC. It specifies CSVFGGSHEQFF.